A selection of T cell receptor beta chains follows, all from one sample in a study of neurological immune-mediated disorders. Via MiXCR, TCRdb re-called the 5' RACE reads, giving one row per CDR3 protein. The sample records around 70,000 distinct CDR3 sequences, about 3% being singletons. The sequenced sample was PBMCs. All receptors derive from a woman aged 50 to 65 with multiple sclerosis. CDR3s include the opening cysteine and the closing phenylalanine or tryptophan. A D gene is named only where the DNA matches it firmly. The size field reads once, few or many counts, or a class when the clone is expanded.

D: -
size: many
J: TRBJ2-2
V: TRBV7-9
length: 14
CDR3: CASSPDRNTGELFF
DNA: TGTGCCAGCAGCCCCGACAGGAACACCGGGGAGCTGTTTTTT

D: -
size: many
J: TRBJ1-4
V: TRBV5-1
length: 13
CDR3: CASSWATNEKLFF
DNA: TGCGCCAGCAGTTGGGCAACTAATGAAAAACTGTTTTTT

D: -
size: many
J: TRBJ2-4
V: TRBV11-2
length: 13
CDR3: CASSRLAKNIQYF
DNA: TGTGCCAGCAGCCGACTAGCCAAAAACATTCAGTACTTC

D: TRBD2
size: many
J: TRBJ2-1
V: TRBV7-2
length: 18
CDR3: CASSHPLAGGSSYNEQFF
DNA: TGTGCCAGCAGCCACCCTTTAGCGGGGGGAAGCTCCTACAATGAGCAGTTCTTC

D: TRBD2
size: many
J: TRBJ2-1
V: TRBV7-2
length: 21
CDR3: CASSRPLRGRTSGSSYNEQFF
DNA: TGTGCCAGCAGCCGCCCCCTAAGGGGGCGGACTAGCGGGAGCTCCTACAATGAGCAGTTCTTC

D: TRBD2
size: many
J: TRBJ2-1
V: TRBV19
length: 16
CDR3: CASSFESGMAFNEQFF
DNA: TGTGCCAGTAGTTTCGAAAGCGGGATGGCTTTCAATGAGCAGTTCTTC

D: -
size: many
J: TRBJ2-6
V: TRBV5-1
length: 14
CDR3: CASSQTAGANVLTF
DNA: TGCGCCAGCAGCCAGACAGCTGGGGCCAACGTCCTGACTTTC

D: -
size: many
J: TRBJ2-2
V: TRBV5-1
length: 14
CDR3: CASRTIQGSGELFF
DNA: TGCGCCAGCAGGACAATTCAGGGGTCCGGGGAGCTGTTTTTT

D: TRBD1
size: many
J: TRBJ2-7
V: TRBV15
length: 17
CDR3: CATSRDRDRKNFYEQYF
DNA: TGTGCCACCAGCAGAGATAGGGACAGGAAAAATTTCTACGAGCAGTACTTC

D: -
size: many
J: TRBJ1-3
V: TRBV7-7
length: 18
CDR3: CASSLVGWTYSSGNTIYF
DNA: TGTGCCAGCAGCTTAGTGGGGTGGACGTATAGCTCTGGAAACACCATATATTTT

D: -
size: many
J: TRBJ2-1
V: TRBV7-6
length: 13
CDR3: CASSLGRNNEQFF
DNA: TGTGCCAGCAGCTTAGGTAGGAATAATGAGCAGTTCTTC

D: TRBD1
size: many
J: TRBJ2-5
V: TRBV7-2
length: 13
CDR3: CASSFQGAKDQYF
DNA: TGTGCCAGCAGCTTCCAGGGGGCTAAGGACCAGTACTTC

D: -
size: many
J: TRBJ2-7
V: TRBV20-1
length: 13
CDR3: CSANHDTNYEQYF
DNA: TGCAGTGCCAACCACGATACCAACTACGAGCAGTACTTC

D: TRBD2
size: many
J: TRBJ2-2
V: TRBV4-3
length: 20
CDR3: CASSRGPGLAGRSNTGELFF
DNA: TGCGCCAGCAGCCGCGGACCGGGACTAGCGGGACGGTCGAACACCGGGGAGCTGTTTTTT

D: -
size: many
J: TRBJ2-1
V: TRBV7-2
length: 15
CDR3: CASSLALGGGNEQFF
DNA: TGTGCCAGCAGCTTAGCGTTGGGAGGGGGTAATGAGCAGTTCTTC

D: TRBD1
size: many
J: TRBJ1-6
V: TRBV12-3/TRBV12-4
length: 14
CDR3: CASSLGTDNSPLHF
DNA: TGTGCCAGCAGTCTCGGGACAGATAATTCACCCCTCCACTTT

D: TRBD1
size: many
J: TRBJ2-5
V: TRBV7-2
length: 15
CDR3: CASSSPGQGRETQYF
DNA: TGTGCCAGCAGCTCGCCGGGACAGGGGCGTGAGACCCAGTACTTC

D: -
size: many
J: TRBJ1-5
V: TRBV5-1
length: 14
CDR3: CASSLEGGDQPQHF
DNA: TGCGCCAGCAGCCTGGAGGGGGGAGATCAGCCCCAGCATTTT

D: -
size: many
J: TRBJ1-2
V: TRBV19
length: 13
CDR3: CASSPGSGYGYTF
DNA: TGTGCCAGTAGTCCCGGATCGGGCTATGGCTACACCTTC

D: -
size: many
J: TRBJ1-6
V: TRBV5-1
length: 13
CDR3: CASSLDGNSPLHF
DNA: TGCGCCAGCAGCTTGGATGGTAATTCACCCCTCCACTTT

D: -
size: many
J: TRBJ1-5
V: TRBV4-2
length: 16
CDR3: CASSQDPGGFNQPQHF
DNA: TGTGCCAGCAGCCAAGATCCGGGAGGGTTTAATCAGCCCCAGCATTTT

D: TRBD2
size: many
J: TRBJ2-7
V: TRBV20-1
length: 15
CDR3: CSALPTSGIVYEQYF
DNA: TGCAGTGCCCTTCCGACTAGCGGGATTGTATACGAGCAGTACTTC

D: TRBD2
size: many
J: TRBJ2-4
V: TRBV3-1
length: 16
CDR3: CASSQDPSGRKNIQYF
DNA: TGTGCCAGCAGCCAAGATCCGAGCGGGAGGAAAAACATTCAGTACTTC

D: TRBD2
size: many
J: TRBJ2-5
V: TRBV7-2
length: 15
CDR3: CASSHDPGLVETQYF
DNA: TGTGCCAGCAGCCATGATCCGGGACTAGTAGAGACCCAGTACTTC

D: -
size: many
J: TRBJ2-2
V: TRBV7-2
length: 15
CDR3: CASSYSRSNTGELFF
DNA: TGTGCCAGCAGCTATAGCAGATCGAACACCGGGGAGCTGTTTTTT